This T cell receptor beta chain appears in the sequencing data of a study of cytomegalovirus exposure and HLA in healthy donors. Points from the study as a whole: In vitro work confirmed that a few CMV-associated chains recognize CMV antigens.

Details on this clone: Antigen: not known.

The CDR3 contains 15 residues. Germline lookup yields CDR1 MDHEN and CDR2 SYDVKM. V was pared by 7 bases and J by 1 base, with 9 bases of the junction left unmatched. 13 Jbeta primers and 60 Vbeta primers were used for the PCR. Libraries were prepared by immunoSEQ multiplex PCR; TCRdb keeps only in-frame clonotypes and omits some of them. The sample lists around 91,000 clones; roughly 78% were seen once. This TCR derives from a male donor in good health and CMV-seropositive. This chain uses TRBV28 with TRBJ1-2, with TRBD1 matching 7 bases. The sequenced sample consisted of PBMCs. This chain's CDR3 is CASKVRQGGNYGYTF. The CDR3 region has the DNA TGTGCCAGCAAAGTAAGACAGGGCGGTAACTATGGCTACACCTTC.